This T cell receptor beta chain was profiled in a study of regulatory T cells in long-lasting Graves disease. The germline V gene encodes CDR1 MNHEY and CDR2 SVGAGI. Trimming cost V 0 bases and J 5 bases, with 18 bases left between them. This CDR3 is built from 17 residues. This clonotype was picked up a small number of times. Time point: newly diagnosed GD, antithyroid drugs for less than 3 months. The TCR library was made from RNA that had been extracted from PBMCs in TRIzol. Library construction for TCR beta used iRepertoire HTBI primers and Arm-PCR of CDR3 regions. TCRdb used MiXCR to reprocess the multiplex PCR reads, holding one entry per CDR3 protein. This table has about 210,000 distinct CDR3 sequences, less than 20% appearing once. This same sample was also taken into another study, of T cells in Graves' hyperthyroidism and ophthalmopathy. In that study: HTBI primers were the set used in a first-round RT-PCR of the TCR CDR3.

The clonotype was recovered from a woman aged 25 to 39 with Graves disease. The chain couples TRBV6-5 to TRBJ2-3; weak D call: TRBD2 (6 bases). Sequenced here: peripheral blood mononuclear cells (PBMCs), sampled at new diagnosis, from a patient treated with antithyroid drugs. As DNA, the CDR3 is TGTGCCAGCAGTTACTCGGGACGGGAGCCCCTTGGAGATACGCAGTATTTT. It is translated as CASSYSGREPLGDTQYF.